The 27 T cell receptor beta chains below come from one sample, sequenced in a study of CD8+CD57+ T cells in acquired aplastic anemia. Genomic DNA, serving as template, underwent TCR beta VDJ and CDR3 profiling. MiXCR, applied by TCRdb to the reads, yields one record per CDR3 protein. Here the sample spans 400,000 to 500,000 distinct CDR3 sequences, around 68% being singletons. The sequenced material came from sorted CD4+, CD8+, or CD8+CD57+ T cells (not recorded which) from PBMCs. The receptors stem from a human donor in good health, serving as a control.

This clonotype was picked up many times. The gene calls are TRBV20-1 and TRBJ2-5; 9 positions agree with TRBD2. Trimming removed 6 bases from V and 5 bases from J; junction bases left unmatched: 13. Germline V lookup: CDR1 DFQATT, CDR2 SNEGSKA (reference sequence). The CDR3 is made up of 15 amino acids. The CDR3 is CSARAGGGWLETQYF. In DNA, the CDR3 is TGCAGTGCCAGGGCGGGAGGGGGTTGGTTGGAGACCCAGTACTTC.

To note about this clonotype: The germline gene is not matched at one end of the junction; a read error may be the cause. The genes are TRBV5-1 and TRBJ2-2, with D perhaps TRBD2 (6 bases). The germline CDR1 and CDR2 sequences are SGHRS and YFSETQ. The CDR3 covers 15 residues. The DNA for the CDR3 is TGTGCCAGCAGCCGCAATCCTGGGGAGGACGGGGAGCTGTTTTTT. It translates to CASSRNPGEDGELFF.

This clonotype has at least ten counts. The chain is built from TRBV9 and TRBJ1-2, with TRBD1 identical over 7 bases. Trimming cost V 3 bases and J 5 bases; bases outside gene matches: 10. This CDR3 has 15 residues. Germline lookup yields CDR1 SGDLS and CDR2 YYNGEE. In DNA form, the CDR3 reads TGTGCCAGCAGCGGGGAGGGAGGGGGCACATATGGCTACACCTTC. Translated, it gives CASSGEGGGTYGYTF. Using reference TRBV9 and TRBJ1-2 for the parts outside the CDR3, the full variable domain is DSGVTQTPKHLITATGQRVTLRCSPRSGDLSVYWYQQSLDQGLQFLIQYYNGEERAKGNILERFSAQQFPDLHSELNLSSLELGDSALYFCASSGEGGGTYGYTFGSGTRLTVV.

This sequence joins TRBV7-9 and TRBJ2-7; D gene ambiguous. The V and J ends lost 5 bases and 3 bases respectively, with 8 bases between them. Germline V lookup: CDR1 SEHNR, CDR2 FQNEAQ (reference sequence). The CDR3 loop spans 12 amino acids. DNA for the CDR3: TGTGCCAGCAGCCCCGCGGACTACGAGCAGTACTTC. Translated, it gives CASSPADYEQYF.

This chain connects TRBV3-1 to TRBJ1-5, with 10 bases fitting TRBD1. V lost 3 bases and J lost 7; bases outside the gene matches: 3. Germline lookup yields CDR1 LGHDT and CDR2 YNNKEL (reference sequence). This CDR3 has 14 amino acids. For the CDR3, the DNA is TGTGCCAGCAGCCAGGGACAGGGGCTACAGCCCCAGCATTTT. Encoded protein: CASSQGQGLQPQHF.

This sequence joins TRBV7-2 and TRBJ2-1; no clear D gene. CDR1 and CDR2 (germline): SGHTA, FQGNSA. With 1 base removed from V and 13 bases from J, the gap between germline ends came to 23 bases. The CDR3 has 16 residues. DNA for the CDR3: TGTGCCAGCAGCTTAGGATTGGGAATAAATTCACCCCTCCAGTTCTTC. The encoded protein is CASSLGLGINSPLQFF.

This rearrangement joins TRBV24-1 to TRBJ2-1; D unclear. Between the trimmed V and J ends, which lost 10 bases and 3 bases, there was a span of 15 bases. The germline CDR1 and CDR2 sequences are KGHDR and SFDVKD. The CDR3 is 14 amino acids. The CDR3 here is CATRSNEDYNEQFF. CDR3 nucleotide sequence: TGTGCCACTCGTTCTAATGAGGACTACAATGAGCAGTTCTTC.

This clonotype was seen once. An end of the junction does not agree with germline; a read error may underlie this. The chain has TRBV7-2 and TRBJ2-1, with D possibly TRBD1 on 6 matching bases. This CDR3 region has 16 residues. Looked up from germline, CDR1 is SGHTA and CDR2 is FQGNSA. CDR3 sequence reads: CASSLRGGSHQNDQFF. DNA of the CDR3: TGTGCCAGCAGCCTTCGAGGGGGAAGCCACCAGAATGATCAGTTCTTC.

This chain connects TRBV18 to TRBJ1-1; the D gene is possibly TRBD1 (6 bases). The CDR3 is 15 amino acids. Deletions cut 2 bases from V and 7 bases from J, with 17 bases between. CDR1 is KGHSH and CDR2 is LQKENI in the germline V gene. Written as DNA, the CDR3 is TGTGCCAGCTCACCAGGACAGATAGACGAAGTTGAAGCTTTCTTT. Translating gives CASSPGQIDEVEAFF.

The table lists this clonotype with a count of one. The V and J genes are TRBV6-4 and TRBJ1-3, with D possibly TRBD1 on 6 matching bases. Trimming took 4 bases from V and 0 from J, leaving 16 bases between them. CDR3 length equals 17 residues. Germline V gene data show CDR1 as MRHNA and CDR2 as SNTAGT. CDR3 amino acids: CASSALQGSSSGNTIYF. CDR3 DNA: TGTGCCAGCAGTGCCTTACAGGGATCCTCCTCTGGAAACACCATATATTTT.

As regards this clonotype: An end of the junction differs from the germline gene, which may be a read error. The gene calls are TRBV7-9 and TRBJ1-5; D is perhaps TRBD1 (5 bases). There are 14 residues in the CDR3. In germline, CDR1 is SEHNR, CDR2 FQNEAQ (reference sequence). CDR3 region: CASSSQAGDQPRYF. The CDR3 coding sequence is TGTGCCAGCAGCTCCCAGGCGGGGGACCAGCCCCGGTACTTT.

The rearrangement links TRBV19 to TRBJ1-1; 10 bases map to TRBD1. Germline CDR1 is LNHDA and CDR2 is SQIVND (reference sequence). CDR3 length equals 17 residues. With 7 bases clipped from V and 4 bases from J, the junction kept 15 bases outside the gene matches. Here the CDR3 DNA reads TGTGCCAGTACCAAACGAGACAGGGGGCGATGGAGCACTGAAGCTTTCTTT. It specifies CASTKRDRGRWSTEAFF. Drawing the rest from reference TRBV19 and TRBJ1-1, the complete variable domain is DGGITQSPKYLFRKEGQNVTLSCEQNLNHDAMYWYRQDPGQGLRLIYYSQIVNDFQKGDIAEGYSVSREKKESFPLTVTSAQKNPTAFYLCASTKRDRGRWSTEAFFGQGTRLTVV.

The chain has TRBV12-3 or TRBV12-4 and TRBJ1-1; no clear D. The CDR3 extends over 17 amino acids. V was shortened by 6 bases and J by 0 bases, with 20 bases between the two germline ends. This chain's CDR3 is CASSRYSSGEMNTEAFF. The CDR3 DNA sequence: TGTGCCAGCAGCCGTTACTCCTCCGGGGAAATGAACACTGAAGCTTTCTTT.

Worth noting for this clonotype: The final CDR3 position lacks the conserved phenylalanine or tryptophan, pointing to a likely read error. The rearrangement joins TRBV7-2 to TRBJ2-4, with a weak D call TRBD2 (6 bases). The CDR3 totals 15 residues. Germline lookup yields CDR1 SGHTA and CDR2 FQGNSA. Trimming shortened V by 6 bases and J by 3 bases, and 15 bases separated the two germline ends. The CDR3 DNA follows: TGTGCCAGCAGTCAAGCTGGGGGGTTCAAAAACATTCAGTACCTC. Encoded protein: CASSQAGGFKNIQYL.

As concerns this clonotype: At one end the junction does not follow the germline gene, possibly because of a read error. The chain has TRBV5-5 and TRBJ2-6; the D is unclear. The CDR3 sequence is 14 residues long. Germline lookup yields CDR1 SGHKS and CDR2 YYEKEE (reference sequence). The CDR3 protein is CASSHDSGANVLTF. The CDR3, as DNA: TGCGCCAGCAGCCATGATTCTGGGGCCAACGTCCTGACTTTC.

The chain uses TRBV20-1 and TRBJ2-5; D is uncertain. Germline V gives CDR1 DFQATT, CDR2 SNEGSKA (reference sequence). The CDR3 loop spans 14 amino acids. V lost 0 bases and J lost 4, with 12 bases in between. The CDR3 spells CSARDWIVTETQYF. In DNA form, the CDR3 reads TGCAGTGCTAGAGATTGGATTGTGACAGAGACCCAGTACTTC.

This clonotype was found many times. V is TRBV10-3 and J is TRBJ2-2; no definite D call. Germline values: CDR1 ENHRY, CDR2 SYGVKD. The CDR3 loop spans 14 amino acids. Trimming took 4 bases from V and 0 from J, leaving 6 bases between them. CDR3 in amino acids: CAISAEANTGELFF. In DNA form, the CDR3 reads TGTGCCATCAGTGCCGAGGCGAACACCGGGGAGCTGTTTTTT.

The chain employs TRBV6-5 and TRBJ1-1, with TRBD1 identical over 9 bases. V trimming: 8 bases; J trimming: 3 bases; junction bases outside the gene matches: 19. Germline CDR1 is MNHEY and CDR2 is SVGAGI. The CDR3 has 18 residues. This CDR3 is CASGTEGTGNLLDTEAFF. The CDR3 DNA follows: TGTGCCAGCGGTACCGAAGGGACAGGGAATTTATTGGACACTGAAGCTTTCTTT.

The J gene is TRBJ1-1, the V gene TRBV2; D is undetermined. The length of the CDR3 is 13 residues. The V gene lost 1 base and the J gene lost 4 bases, with 7 bases spanning the gap. Germline values: CDR1 SNHLY, CDR2 FYNNEI. This CDR3 is CASSEEEPTEAFF. The CDR3 DNA is TGTGCCAGCAGTGAAGAGGAACCCACTGAAGCTTTCTTT. Together with reference TRBV2 and TRBJ1-1, the CDR3 gives the full variable domain: EPEVTQTPSHQVTQMGQEVILRCVPISNHLYFYWYRQILGQKVEFLVSFYNNEISEKSEIFDDQFSVERPDGSNFTLKIRSTKLEDSAMYFCASSEEEPTEAFFGQGTRLTVV.

Details on this clonotype: Compared with germline, one end of the junction differs, possibly owing to a read error. This chain connects TRBV7-2 to TRBJ2-5, with TRBD1 as a possible D gene (5 bases). The germline gives CDR1 SGHTA, CDR2 FQGNSA. The length of the CDR3 is 16 residues. The CDR3 DNA sequence: TGTGCCAGCAGCTTAGCTAATAGAAAGGGGATAGAGACACAGTACTTC. Its translation is CASSLANRKGIETQYF.

As concerns this clonotype: Here the CDR3 omits its conserved ending phenylalanine or tryptophan, so a read error is the likely source. No DNA is shown, since the ends of the CDR3 on it are uncertain; the CDR3 is the one TCRdb lists. The rearrangement joins TRBV7-6 to TRBJ2-5; TRBD1 is the table's D call, not checked against the DNA. The length of the CDR3 is 11 amino acids, counting both ends. The V gene's germline CDR1 is SGHVS and CDR2 FNYEAQ. The CDR3 protein is CASSLGGTGDL.

The chain carries TRBV11-2 and TRBJ2-7, with 7 bases that match TRBD2. The length of the CDR3 is 14 residues. V trimming: 10 bases; J trimming: 0 bases; junction bases outside the gene matches: 9. In germline, CDR1 is SGHAT, CDR2 FQNNGV. The CDR3 here is CATSTSPSSYEQYF. The CDR3 bases are TGTGCCACTTCGACTAGCCCCTCCTCCTACGAGCAGTACTTC.

The chain couples TRBV5-1 to TRBJ2-2, with D perhaps TRBD2 (5 bases). The CDR3 is 13 residues long. Germline V gives CDR1 SGHRS, CDR2 YFSETQ. V was shortened by 2 bases and J by 13 bases, with 15 bases between the two germline ends. The CDR3 loop is CASSFRTNSGLFF. In DNA form, the CDR3 reads TGCGCCAGCAGCTTCCGCACCAACAGCGGGCTGTTTTTT.

There are many counts of this clonotype. The chain has TRBV15 and TRBJ2-1; TRBD2 agrees at 16 bases. The V and J ends lost 0 bases and 3 bases, in that order; junction bases with no gene match: 8. CDR3 length: 20 residues. Germline V gene data show CDR1 as LNHNV and CDR2 as YYDKDF (reference sequence). In nucleotides, the CDR3 is TGTGCCACCAGCAGAGATGTGGGACTAGCGGGGGGGTCCCGCTACAATGAGCAGTTCTTC. This encodes CATSRDVGLAGGSRYNEQFF.

A single count supports this clonotype. This rearrangement joins TRBV7-3 to TRBJ1-1, with no clear D. Germline-derived CDR1 and CDR2 are SGHTA and FQGTGA. Trimming took 9 bases from V and 14 from J, leaving 31 bases between them. This CDR3 comprises 15 residues. CDR3 bases: TGTGCCAGTAGTATAGGGCTTGACATCCACTATGGCTACTTCTTT. It yields the protein CASSIGLDIHYGYFF. Supplemented by reference TRBV7-3 and TRBJ1-1, the full variable domain reads GAGVSQTPSNKVTEKGKYVELRCDPISGHTALYWYRQSLGQGPEFLIYFQGTGAADDSGLPNDRFFAVRPEGSVSTLKIQRTERGDSAVYLCASSIGLDIHYGYFFGQGTRLTVV.

Details on this clonotype: Since a much larger clone is just one base distant, this may be a read error. The chain links TRBV6-1 to TRBJ2-3; D is unclear. The length of the CDR3 is 14 residues. CDR1 is MNHNS and CDR2 is SASEGT in the germline V gene. Trimming shortened V by 1 base and J by 1 base, and 6 bases separated the two germline ends. The CDR3 bases are TGTGCCAGCAGTGAAGACTACGGCACAGATACGCAGTATTTT. This gives the protein CASSEDYGTDTQYF.

Concerning this clonotype: One junction end does not reproduce the germline sequence, and a read error may be involved. The chain combines TRBV7-8 with TRBJ2-7; 9 bases fit TRBD1. The germline V gene encodes CDR1 SGHVS and CDR2 FQNEAQ. This CDR3 region has 14 residues. The DNA of the CDR3 is TGTGCCAGCAGCTCGTGGACAGGGGAAAATGAAAAACTGTTC. Translated: CASSSWTGENEKLF.